This entry features one TCR beta chain sequence. Its antigen is not yet known. No base-level quality is on record; no much larger clone is a single base apart. The sample comes from a study of T cell responses to AZD1222 COVID-19 vaccine (dated by TCRdb to the early 2020s). In the study overall: A total of 230 to 250 trial participants underwent TCR sequencing, of whom some 210 received two doses of AZD1222 and roughly 25 received two doses of the MenACWY control vaccine. Trial participants were enrolled by age into 18-55, 56-69 and 70-plus year subgroups, with approximately 150, 28 and 58 TCR-sequenced participants respectively. General findings and caveats noted by the study authors: A significant rise in spike-specific TCR breadth and depth was observed after two AZD1222 doses relative to day 0 and relative to MenACWY recipients. Conclusions about previously exposed vaccinees are limited, since just a handful of AZD1222 recipients were seropositive for SARS-CoV-2 at baseline. The whole spike protein was spanned by vaccine-associated CD4 TCRs, and dominant responses were seen in regions 160-218 and 743-854. Reportedly, almost half of the unique spike-specific TCRs recognized epitopes lying outside the regions that are mutated in the B.1.351 and B.1.1.7 variants. Because no samples from the day 14 peak response were available, repertoires could be characterized only after the peak T cell response. The 56-69-year group was small, and its depth increase did not reach significance, likely because of low power. Most participants were white British and females outnumbered males, and the authors suggested that clonal diversity may have been underestimated.

The CDR3 regions of human TCRbeta chains were subjected to immunosequencing. In the authors' own workflow: TCRs in the repertoires were compared against a reference library of SARS-CoV-2-specific TCRs that had been generated with the MIRA antigen-specificity platform. Breadth was defined as the fraction of unique TCRs that were SARS-CoV-2-associated. Depth was defined as the fraction of total T cells that were SARS-CoV-2-associated. Using the MIRA data, every spike-specific TCR was mapped to the spike region that the TCR reacted to and assigned to either a CD4 or a CD8 class. Log10-transformed breadth and depth values were compared by one-way ANOVA with Sidak's multiple comparisons tests. TCRdb obtained this table from immuneACCESS and retained in-frame rearrangements with V and J assigned. These tables miss some clones; where compared with another copy, unresolved V genes account for less than half of the shortfall, and the remainder is unexplained. For V, J and clone size, that table is used; D and trimming come from the DNA. For this sample the table gives about 140,000 clones, of which more than 80% were detected only once. The top ten constitute less than 0.95% of the sample.

According to the study, the label for this sample's time point signals: baseline before first vaccination. Per the publication, the treatment or condition label means: meningococcal conjugate vaccine given as trial control. Samples from vaccinated people were obtained from the UK trials COV001 and COV002, which included a single-blind randomized controlled phase 2/3 trial of AZD1222 (ChAdOx1 nCoV-19) in healthy adults. For TCRbeta chain sequencing, PBMC samples from trial participants were taken at day 0 and at day 28 after the second dose. According to the germline V gene (reference sequence), CDR1 reads GTSNPN and CDR2 reads SVGIG. Relative to germline, V is missing 4 bases and J is missing 5 bases, with 21 bases of the junction outside any gene match. Inclusive of the bounding cysteine and phenylalanine, the CDR3 is 19 residues long. Kept here is only the CDR3 DNA, which spans 57 bases and is read in frame from base 1.

The receptor chain draws on TRBV30 and TRBJ2-1; TRBD2 aligns with 9 central bases. The source was peripheral blood, collected on day 0 of MenACWY control vaccination. This clonotype originated in an adult in good health. At the DNA level, the sequence is TGTGCCTGGAACGACGGGATCGCAGCCAGACTAGCGGTTAACAATGAGCAGTTCTTC. It codes for CAWNDGIAARLAVNNEQFF.